Sequencing of this TCR beta chain was carried out in a study of beta chain features in type 1 diabetes. V was pared by 6 bases and J by 9 bases, with 15 bases between. Germline CDR1 KGHSH, CDR2 LQKENI. CDR3 length equals 13 residues. Post-sort purity exceeded 98% for all sorted populations. Of the isolated RNA, all was reverse transcribed, and so the sequenced material was expressed TCRB transcripts. The method was immunoSEQ multiplex PCR; TCRdb's version includes in-frame clones alone and lacks a portion of them. In the table there are 350,000 to 400,000 clones, about 14% of which are singletons. There are a few counts of this clone.

Sequenced sample: naive CD4+ T cells from blood. The sequence came from a woman aged 18-29 years in good health. The V gene is TRBV18, the J gene TRBJ1-5; D gene unclear. The CDR3 bases are TGTGCCAGCTCCCTCGCAACTAACGGGCCCCAGCATTTT. Translating it yields CASSLATNGPQHF.